The T cell receptor beta chain under discussion was sequenced for a study of vaccination and CD4 T cells after COVID-19. The overall study: Overlapping spike pools from SARS-CoV-2 and HCoV-NL63, HCoV-OC43 and HCoV-229E served as culture stimuli. General study points: Spike mono-reactivity marked 304 of 307 vaccine-specific clones in convalescent patients.

The treatment: 10-day PBMC culture with coronavirus spike peptide pools or control peptides (ViraFEST assay). Peptide pool stimulation in ViraFEST expanded antigen-specific T cells, whose TCRs were then sequenced. In regard to this clonotype: Its antigen is still unknown.

Cultured CD4+ T cell DNA underwent sequencing with the Oncomine TCR Beta short-read assay. One entry per CDR3 protein results from TCRdb running MiXCR on the PCR reads. The profile shows about 20,000 distinct CDR3 sequences, 65% to 70% of them singletons. The sequence derives from a human donor who had recovered from COVID-19. The specimen was CD4+ T cells from blood, cultured in vitro.

Written as DNA, the CDR3 is TGTGCCAGCAGCCTCGGGACAGTACTTAGCAATCAGCCCCAGCATTTT. Translating gives CASSLGTVLSNQPQHF. This sequence joins TRBV6-2 or TRBV6-3 and TRBJ1-5; TRBD1 matches at 7 bases. With 6 bases clipped from V and 0 bases from J, the junction kept 8 bases outside the gene matches. Germline V lookup: CDR1 MNHEY, CDR2 SVGEGT. There are 16 residues in the CDR3.